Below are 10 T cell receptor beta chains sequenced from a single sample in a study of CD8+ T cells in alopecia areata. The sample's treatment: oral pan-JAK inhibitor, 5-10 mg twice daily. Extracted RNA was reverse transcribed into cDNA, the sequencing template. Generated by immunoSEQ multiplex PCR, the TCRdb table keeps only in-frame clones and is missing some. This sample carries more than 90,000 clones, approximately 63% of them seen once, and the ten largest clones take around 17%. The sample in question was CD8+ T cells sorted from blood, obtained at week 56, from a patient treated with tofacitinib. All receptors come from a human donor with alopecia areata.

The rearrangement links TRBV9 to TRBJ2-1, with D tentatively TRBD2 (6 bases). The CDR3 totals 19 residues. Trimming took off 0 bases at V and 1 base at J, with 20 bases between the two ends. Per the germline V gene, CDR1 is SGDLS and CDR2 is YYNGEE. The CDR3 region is CASSVGKTRGAYSYNEQFF. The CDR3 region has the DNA TGTGCCAGCAGCGTAGGGAAGACGCGGGGAGCCTATTCCTACAATGAGCAGTTCTTC.

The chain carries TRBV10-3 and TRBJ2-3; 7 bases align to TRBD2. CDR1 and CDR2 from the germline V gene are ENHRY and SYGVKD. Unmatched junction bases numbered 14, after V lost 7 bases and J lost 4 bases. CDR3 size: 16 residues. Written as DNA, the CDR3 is TGTGCCATCACGGACGAGGCGGGGGAGAGGGCAGATACGCAGTATTTT. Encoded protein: CAITDEAGERADTQYF.

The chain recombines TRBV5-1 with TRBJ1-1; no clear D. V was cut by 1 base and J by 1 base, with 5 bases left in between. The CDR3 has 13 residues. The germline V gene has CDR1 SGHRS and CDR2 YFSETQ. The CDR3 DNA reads TGCGCCAGCAGCTTGCGAAAGAACACTGAAGCTTTCTTT. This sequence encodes CASSLRKNTEAFF.

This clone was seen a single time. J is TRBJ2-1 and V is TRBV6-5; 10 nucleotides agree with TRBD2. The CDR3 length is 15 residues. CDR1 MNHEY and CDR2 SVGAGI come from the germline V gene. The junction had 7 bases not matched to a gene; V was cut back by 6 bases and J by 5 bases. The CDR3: CASSRGLADNNEQFF. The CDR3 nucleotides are TGTGCCAGCAGCCGTGGACTAGCGGACAACAATGAGCAGTTCTTC.

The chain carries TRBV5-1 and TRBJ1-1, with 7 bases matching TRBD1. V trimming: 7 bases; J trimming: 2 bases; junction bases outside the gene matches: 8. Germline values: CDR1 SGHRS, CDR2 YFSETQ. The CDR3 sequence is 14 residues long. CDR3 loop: CASCTGVLNTEAFF. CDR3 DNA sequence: TGCGCCAGCTGCACAGGGGTCCTTAACACTGAAGCTTTCTTT.

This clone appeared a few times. CDR3 bases: TGTGCCAGCAGCTTAGAAACCCGGGACTACCAGAACACCGGGGAGCTGTTTTTT. The encoded protein is CASSLETRDYQNTGELFF. The V and J genes are TRBV11-2 and TRBJ2-2; 7 bases match TRBD2. The ends lost 0 bases at V and 1 base at J; junction bases unmatched: 8. Germline CDR1 reads SGHAT; CDR2 reads FQNNGV. This CDR3 region has 18 residues.

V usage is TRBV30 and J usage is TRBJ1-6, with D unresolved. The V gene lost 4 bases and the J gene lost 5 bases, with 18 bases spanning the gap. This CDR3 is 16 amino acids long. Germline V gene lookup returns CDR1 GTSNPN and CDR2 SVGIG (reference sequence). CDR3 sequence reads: CAWIRSAPGHNSPLHF. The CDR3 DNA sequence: TGTGCCTGGATCAGATCGGCCCCCGGACATAATTCACCCCTCCACTTT.

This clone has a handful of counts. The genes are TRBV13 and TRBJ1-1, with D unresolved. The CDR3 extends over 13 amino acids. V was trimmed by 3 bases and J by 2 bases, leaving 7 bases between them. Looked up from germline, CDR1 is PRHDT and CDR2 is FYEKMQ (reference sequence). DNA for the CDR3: TGTGCCAGCAGCTTGGGAGCAAACACTGAAGCTTTCTTT. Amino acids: CASSLGANTEAFF. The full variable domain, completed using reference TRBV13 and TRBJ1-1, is AAGVIQSPRHLIKEKRETATLKCYPIPRHDTVYWYQQGPGQDPQFLISFYEKMQSDKGSIPDRFSAQQFSDYHSELNMSSLELGDSALYFCASSLGANTEAFFGQGTRLTVV.

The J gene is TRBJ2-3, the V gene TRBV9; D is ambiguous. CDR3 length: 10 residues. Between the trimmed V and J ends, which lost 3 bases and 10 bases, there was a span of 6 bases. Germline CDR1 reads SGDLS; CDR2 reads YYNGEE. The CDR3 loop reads CASSDIPQYF. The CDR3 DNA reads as TGTGCCAGCAGCGACATTCCGCAGTATTTT.

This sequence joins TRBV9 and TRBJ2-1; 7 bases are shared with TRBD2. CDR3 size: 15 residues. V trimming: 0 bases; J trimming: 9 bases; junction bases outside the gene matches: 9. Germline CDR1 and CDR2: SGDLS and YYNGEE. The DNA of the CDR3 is TGTGCCAGCAGCGTAGTTGGAGCGGGGTTTAGTGAGCAGTTCTTC. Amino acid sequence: CASSVVGAGFSEQFF.